One sample yielded the 10 T cell receptor beta chains listed below, sequenced in a study of shared clonotypes between healthy human individuals (dated by TCRdb to the early 2020s). The method was the immunoSEQ multiplex PCR assay. TCRdb took this table from immuneACCESS and kept in-frame rearrangements with V and J called. Such tables lack part of the clones; where checked against another copy, unresolved V genes explain under half of the gap, and the rest is unexplained. This sample lists millions of clones; 85% to 95% were detected once. The ten most abundant clones make up more than 0.1% of the sample. What was sequenced was naive CD4+ T cells sorted from blood. This specimen's cell subset or site label, per the study, means: CD45RA+ positively selected. The receptors were sampled from a man aged 18 to 35 in good health.

The chain is built from TRBV29-1 and TRBJ2-5; the match to TRBD2 covers 7 bases. Germline V CDR1 and CDR2: SQVTM, ANQGSEA. This CDR3 region has 14 residues. The V gene end was trimmed by 7 bases and the J gene end by 1 base; junction bases not matched to a gene: 9. The CDR3 DNA follows: TGCAGCGCTGAGGCTGGGGGGGTCCAAGAGACCCAGTACTTC. Amino acid sequence: CSAEAGGVQETQYF.

The V gene is TRBV28, the J gene TRBJ1-5; no firm D call. Germline values: CDR1 MDHEN, CDR2 SYDVKM. Trimming removed 3 bases at V and 6 bases at J, with 9 bases between. The CDR3 totals 13 residues. CDR3 in amino acids: CASSFHVTQPQHF. For the CDR3, the DNA is TGTGCCAGCAGTTTTCATGTGACTCAGCCCCAGCATTTT.

The rearrangement uses TRBV5-1 and TRBJ2-7; the match to TRBD1 covers 9 bases. The V gene's germline CDR1 is SGHRS and CDR2 YFSETQ. The V segment lost 4 bases and the J segment 6 bases; nucleotides outside the gene matches: 8. This CDR3 comprises 14 residues. CDR3 region: CASSPGTGSSEQYF. The CDR3 DNA sequence: TGCGCCAGCAGCCCCGGGACAGGGAGCTCCGAGCAGTACTTC.

V gene TRBV6-1 combines with J gene TRBJ2-5; 11 bases map to TRBD2. The CDR3 runs to 15 residues. The V and J ends lost 3 bases and 5 bases, in that order; junction bases with no gene match: 5. Germline V CDR1 and CDR2: MNHNS, SASEGT. This chain's CDR3 is CASSEGTSGKETQYF. As DNA, the CDR3 is TGTGCCAGCAGTGAGGGGACTAGCGGAAAGGAGACCCAGTACTTC.

This chain connects TRBV7-2 to TRBJ1-2, with 11 nucleotides matching TRBD1. V lost 6 bases, J lost 3 bases, and 9 bases stayed unmatched. This CDR3 comprises 16 residues. Germline lookup yields CDR1 SGHTA and CDR2 FQGNSA. The DNA of the CDR3 is TGTGCCAGCAGGCCGCCCCGGGGACAGGGGGACTATGGCTACACCTTC. This codes for CASRPPRGQGDYGYTF. The whole variable domain, filled in from reference TRBV7-2 and TRBJ1-2, reads GAGVSQSPSNKVTEKGKDVELRCDPISGHTALYWYRQSLGQGLEFLIYFQGNSAPDKSGLPSDRFSAERTGGSVSTLTIQRTQQEDSAVYLCASRPPRGQGDYGYTFGSGTRLTVV.

V is TRBV29-1 and J is TRBJ1-6, with D possibly being TRBD1 (6 bases). This CDR3 comprises 16 residues. V was clipped by 0 bases and J by 8 bases, with 17 bases between them. The germline gives CDR1 SQVTM, CDR2 ANQGSEA. This CDR3 reads CSVEDHEAGVDSPLHF. CDR3 nucleotides: TGCAGCGTTGAAGATCATGAGGCAGGGGTGGATTCACCCCTCCACTTT.

The chain has TRBV21-1 and TRBJ2-5; the table's D gene call, TRBD2, was not cross checked with the DNA. TRBV21-1 is labeled a pseudogene. The CDR3 consists of 17 residues. The CDR3 nucleotides read TGTGCCAGCAGCGAAGCCCCCGGGACTAGCGGACGAGAGACCCAGTACTTC. Protein sequence: CASSEAPGTSGRETQYF.

About this clone itself: Other nucleotide sequences from this sample produce the same CDR3. This chain links TRBV7-2 with TRBJ1-1; no definite D call. The CDR3 consists of 13 residues. V was cut by 3 bases and J by 0 bases, with 5 bases left in between. The germline CDR1 and CDR2 sequences are SGHTA and FQGNSA. The CDR3 bases are TGTGCCAGCAGCTTTGGTCTGAACACTGAAGCTTTCTTT. Translating gives CASSFGLNTEAFF. Supplemented by reference TRBV7-2 and TRBJ1-1, the full variable domain reads GAGVSQSPSNKVTEKGKDVELRCDPISGHTALYWYRQSLGQGLEFLIYFQGNSAPDKSGLPSDRFSAERTGGSVSTLTIQRTQQEDSAVYLCASSFGLNTEAFFGQGTRLTVV.

The chain recombines TRBV10-1 with TRBJ2-3, with 8 bases lining up with TRBD2. Germline values: CDR1 WNHNN, CDR2 SYGVQD (reference sequence). Trimming removed 3 bases from V and 4 bases from J; junction bases left unmatched: 0. The CDR3 sequence is 13 residues long. CDR3 residues: CASSEAGADTQYF. CDR3 nucleotides: TGCGCCAGCAGTGAAGCGGGAGCAGATACGCAGTATTTT.

V usage is TRBV7-2 and J usage is TRBJ2-7, with TRBD2 matching over 7 bases. Germline loops: CDR1 SGHTA, CDR2 FQGNSA. After removal of 5 bases from V and 3 bases from J, the junction contained 13 bases not matched to a gene. The CDR3 is 16 residues long. This CDR3 is CASSPDEGGPIYEQYF. In DNA form, the CDR3 reads TGTGCCAGCAGCCCCGATGAGGGAGGGCCCATCTACGAGCAGTACTTC.